This T cell receptor beta chain was captured by sequencing in a study of response to subunit inactivated influenza vaccine. At least ten counts were recorded for this clonotype. V dropped 0 bases and J dropped 7 bases, with 4 bases sitting between them. Germline V gene lookup returns CDR1 MDHEN and CDR2 SYDVKM. The CDR3 is 12 amino acids. TCRdb reanalysed the RT-PCR reads using MiXCR and keeps one entry per CDR3 protein. The table includes about 190,000 distinct CDR3 sequences, approximately 14% detected once. The V gene is TRBV28, the J gene TRBJ2-1; no firm D call. This TCR was recovered from a man over 45 who received an inactivated influenza vaccine. Material: CD8+ T cells sorted from PBMCs, obtained less than 6 days after vaccination. Here the CDR3 reads CASSLWANEQFF. DNA for the CDR3: TGTGCCAGCAGTTTATGGGCGAATGAGCAGTTCTTC.